Reported below is one TCR beta chain. The sample originates from a study of technical replicates of blood from a few donors. The V and J ends lost 10 bases and 0 bases respectively, with 12 bases between them. Germline V gene sequence: CDR1 MNHEY, CDR2 SVGAGI. CDR3 size: 14 residues. The repertoire was sequenced with immunoSEQ multiplex PCR; TCRdb's copy has only in-frame clones and lacks some. The sample carries under 15,000 clones, 79% recorded once. Sequencing was performed on PBMCs. The chain has TRBV6-5 and TRBJ2-2; a possible D gene is TRBD2 (6 bases). This TCR came from a human donor in good health. The CDR3 reads CAIRRDSNTGELFF. DNA of the CDR3: TGTGCCATAAGACGGGACTCGAACACCGGGGAGCTGTTTTTT.